The clone carrying this TCR beta chain was found once. The data stem from a study of shared clonotypes between healthy human individuals. Positively selected for CCR7, the CD45RO-negative cells used as naive CD8 cells excluded terminally differentiated effector memory CD45RA+ cells. The CDR3 is 14 residues long. Germline V lookup: CDR1 SGDLS, CDR2 YYNGEE. With 0 bases removed from V and 5 bases from J, the gap between germline ends came to 12 bases. The table came from immunoSEQ multiplex PCR; TCRdb's copy has only in-frame clones and leaves some out. The table lists about 2.2 million clones, 85% to 95% of them singletons.

The chain carries TRBV9 and TRBJ2-7, with D possibly being TRBD1 (5 bases). The sequence was obtained from a man between 18 and 29 years old in good health. Some clones in this sample may be carry-over from other donors' samples. Sequences were obtained from naive CD8+ T cells from PBMCs. Written as DNA, the CDR3 is TGTGCCAGCAGCGTAGGGGTGACAGAAGACGAGCAGTACTTC. Amino acid sequence: CASSVGVTEDEQYF.